The 28 T cell receptor beta chains in this list originate from one sample, sequenced in a study of vaccination and CD4 T cells after COVID-19. Regarding treatment: roughly 10-day PBMC culture with coronavirus spike peptide pools or control peptides (ViraFEST assay). Harvesting of the unexposed donor's CD4+ T cells predated the COVID-19 pandemic (2011-2018). Their target antigens are unknown. With the Oncomine TCR Beta short-read assay, DNA from cultured CD4+ T cells was sequenced. TCRdb analysed the PCR reads with MiXCR anew, one entry per CDR3 protein. The repertoire consists of around 4,400 distinct CDR3 sequences, with roughly 26% occurring once and the leading ten covering roughly 45%. The sequencing input was CD4+ T cells from blood, cultured in vitro. These receptors came from a human donor in good health.

This clonotype has only a few counts. This chain connects TRBV10-3 to TRBJ2-1, with 11 bases aligning to TRBD2. Germline lookup yields CDR1 ENHRY and CDR2 SYGVKD. The CDR3 spans 15 residues. V dropped 5 bases and J dropped 4; count of bases not matched to a gene: 4. CDR3: CAISQGLAEYNEQFF. The CDR3 nucleotides read TGTGCCATCAGTCAGGGACTAGCGGAGTACAATGAGCAGTTCTTC.

This sequence joins TRBV6-1 and TRBJ2-7, with D maybe TRBD1 (5 bases). The V gene's germline CDR1 is MNHNS and CDR2 SASEGT. V lost 6 bases and J lost 2, with 11 bases in between. This CDR3 region has 13 residues. The CDR3 region is CASRGHVAYEQYF. As DNA, the CDR3 is TGTGCCAGCAGAGGACATGTGGCCTACGAGCAGTACTTC.

The sample holds a few counts of this clonotype. V usage is TRBV6-2 or TRBV6-3 and J usage is TRBJ2-2; 8 nucleotides match TRBD1. The V gene end was trimmed by 5 bases and the J gene end by 4 bases; junction bases not matched to a gene: 6. The germline V gene has CDR1 MNHEY and CDR2 SVGEGT. The CDR3 runs 15 residues. CDR3: CASSPRGRGTGELFF. Here the CDR3 DNA reads TGTGCCAGCAGTCCCAGGGGGCGCGGCACCGGGGAGCTGTTTTTT.

The chain links TRBV7-9 to TRBJ2-7; no definite D call. The CDR3 loop spans 14 amino acids. V was shortened by 4 bases and J by 3 bases, with 13 bases between the two germline ends. Germline V CDR1 and CDR2: SEHNR, FQNEAQ (reference sequence). The CDR3 DNA sequence: TGTGCCAGCAGCTCCTGGGCGGCCAACTACGAGCAGTACTTC. This encodes CASSSWAANYEQYF.

This clonotype came up a few times. The J gene is TRBJ2-5, the V gene TRBV5-1, with no clear D. The length of the CDR3 is 12 residues. Germline V gene lookup returns CDR1 SGHRS and CDR2 YFSETQ. With 0 bases removed from V and 7 bases from J, the gap between germline ends came to 7 bases. The CDR3 protein is CASSLGLGTQYF. Written as DNA, the CDR3 is TGCGCCAGCAGCTTGGGCCTTGGGACCCAGTACTTC. Full variable domain (rest looked up from reference TRBV5-1 and TRBJ2-5): KAGVTQTPRYLIKTRGQQVTLSCSPISGHRSVSWYQQTPGQGLQFLFEYFSETQRNKGNFPGRFSGRQFSNSRSEMNVSTLELGDSALYLCASSLGLGTQYFGPGTRLLVL.

The CDR3 loop is CASSSPGLAYEQFF. As DNA, the CDR3 is TGTGCCAGCAGCTCCCCTGGGCTGGCTTATGAGCAGTTCTTC. The genes are TRBV7-6 and TRBJ2-1; D gene unclear. This CDR3 has 14 residues. Trimming cost V 4 bases and J 8 bases, with 15 bases left between them. Germline values: CDR1 SGHVS, CDR2 FNYEAQ.

The chain carries TRBV6-5 and TRBJ2-7, with 8 bases lining up with TRBD1. The CDR3 loop spans 15 amino acids. In germline, CDR1 is MNHEY, CDR2 SVGAGI. V dropped 2 bases and J dropped 6; count of bases not matched to a gene: 9. The CDR3 is CASSYQGQGRREQYF. DNA for the CDR3: TGTGCCAGCAGTTACCAAGGACAGGGCCGACGCGAGCAGTACTTC.

The genes are TRBV7-2 and TRBJ1-6; D is ambiguous. CDR1 and CDR2 (germline): SGHTA, FQGNSA. The CDR3 sequence is 17 residues long. V lost 5 bases and J 2 bases, leaving 16 bases between the germline ends. The CDR3 protein is CASSLDTGGPYNSPLHF. The CDR3, as DNA: TGTGCCAGCAGCCTCGACACCGGAGGTCCCTATAATTCACCCCTCCACTTT.

The J gene is TRBJ2-7, the V gene TRBV5-1; the D gene is possibly TRBD2 (6 bases). The CDR3 runs to 14 residues. Germline-derived CDR1 and CDR2 are SGHRS and YFSETQ. V gave up 0 bases and J gave up 1 base, with 8 bases separating them. CDR3 region: CASSLVGGSYEQYF. Written as DNA, the CDR3 is TGCGCCAGCAGCTTGGTCGGGGGTTCCTACGAGCAGTACTTC.

The chain links TRBV20-1 to TRBJ2-5, with 15 positions matching TRBD2. Trimming took 5 bases from V and 4 from J; bases not matched to a gene: 5. Germline V gives CDR1 DFQATT, CDR2 SNEGSKA (reference sequence). The CDR3 spans 15 residues. The CDR3 sequence: CSAPPGLAGGETQYF. CDR3 DNA sequence: TGCAGTGCTCCACCGGGACTAGCGGGAGGAGAGACCCAGTACTTC.

The chain uses TRBV28 and TRBJ1-2, with TRBD1 matching 7 bases. The trim removed 5 bases at V and 4 bases at J, leaving 4 bases unmatched. This CDR3 is built from 13 residues. The germline V gene has CDR1 MDHEN and CDR2 SYDVKM. The CDR3 DNA reads TGTGCCAGCAGTGACGACAGGGTCTATGGCTACACCTTC. It codes for CASSDDRVYGYTF.

By share of the sample, this clonotype is medium-sized. The chain carries TRBV20-1 and TRBJ2-3, with 8 bases identical to TRBD2. Trimming took 1 base from V and 0 from J; bases not matched to a gene: 9. CDR3 length equals 17 residues. From germline, CDR1 is DFQATT and CDR2 SNEGSKA (reference sequence). CDR3 loop: CSARVAAGVISTDTQYF. CDR3 in DNA: TGCAGTGCTAGAGTAGCAGCGGGAGTGATAAGCACAGATACGCAGTATTTT.

The gene calls are TRBV5-1 and TRBJ2-3; D gene unclear. This CDR3 contains 13 residues. Trimming pared 2 bases from V and 1 base from J, leaving 5 bases between. Germline V CDR1 and CDR2: SGHRS, YFSETQ. DNA of the CDR3: TGCGCCAGCAGCTTAGTCGGCACAGATACGCAGTATTTT. Its protein is CASSLVGTDTQYF.

This chain links TRBV5-4 with TRBJ2-7, with D possibly matching TRBD2 (5 bases). Germline assignment: CDR1 SGHNT and CDR2 YYREEE (reference sequence). The CDR3 is made up of 15 amino acids. The ends were cut back, 5 bases at V and 0 bases at J, with 15 bases in the middle. CDR3 coding DNA: TGTGCCAGCAGTCGACTAATTGGGAGCTCCTACGAGCAGTACTTC. Amino acid sequence: CASSRLIGSSYEQYF.

This clonotype was observed a few times. The CDR3 region has the DNA TGTGCCAGCAGTTTATCGCTAGCTTCCCACGAGCAGTACTTC. The encoded protein is CASSLSLASHEQYF. The chain recombines TRBV27 with TRBJ2-7, with D perhaps TRBD2 (5 bases). The CDR3 runs to 14 residues. CDR1 is MNHEY, CDR2 SMNVEV, per germline (reference sequence). V was cut by 0 bases and J by 5 bases, with 11 bases left in between.

This clonotype was recorded a few times. This sequence joins TRBV5-4 and TRBJ1-2; D remains ambiguous. V dropped 4 bases and J dropped 4 bases, with 14 bases sitting between them. Germline V gene lookup returns CDR1 SGHNT and CDR2 YYREEE (reference sequence). CDR3 length: 14 residues. As DNA, the CDR3 is TGTGCCAGCAGCCCGACAACACAGAGCTATGGCTACACCTTC. It codes for CASSPTTQSYGYTF.

This clonotype ranks as medium-sized (0.01 to 0.1%). CDR3 sequence: CASSQDRGTTQYF. The CDR3 nucleotides are TGCGCCAGCAGTCAGGACAGGGGGACCACCCAGTACTTC. The chain recombines TRBV10-1 with TRBJ2-5; TRBD1 agrees at 10 bases. Germline loops: CDR1 WNHNN, CDR2 SYGVQD (reference sequence). J was trimmed by 8 bases and V by 5 bases; bases with no gene match: 5. The CDR3 length is 13 residues.

The sample holds a few counts of this clonotype. The genes are TRBV12-3 or TRBV12-4 and TRBJ2-7; D unclear. Trimming took off 4 bases at V and 0 bases at J, with 10 bases between the two ends. The CDR3 runs 14 residues. CDR3 nucleotide sequence: TGTGCCAGCAGTTATTCCCTAGACTCCTACGAGCAGTACTTC. It yields the protein CASSYSLDSYEQYF.

V and J are TRBV10-3 and TRBJ1-2; the match to TRBD1 covers 11 bases. The CDR3 runs to 16 residues. Trimming took 10 bases from V and 2 from J; bases not matched to a gene: 12. Germline assignment: CDR1 ENHRY and CDR2 SYGVKD. The CDR3 here is CATHRDRGEENYGYTF. The CDR3, as DNA: TGTGCCACCCACCGGGACAGGGGGGAGGAGAACTATGGCTACACCTTC.

The chain employs TRBV6-2 or TRBV6-3 and TRBJ2-2; D uncertain. This CDR3 spans 16 amino acids. Germline V gene lookup returns CDR1 MNHEY and CDR2 SVGEGT. Trimming stripped 2 bases from V and 0 bases from J, with 10 bases between. DNA for the CDR3: TGTGCCAGCAGTTACCCGGCACCGGCGAACACCGGGGAGCTGTTTTTT. Its protein is CASSYPAPANTGELFF.

This clonotype has just a few counts. The rearrangement joins TRBV7-2 to TRBJ1-2; no clear D. The V end lost 2 bases, the J end lost 4 bases, and 17 bases lay between the germline ends. The CDR3 covers 16 residues. The V gene's germline CDR1 is SGHTA and CDR2 FQGNSA. CDR3 DNA sequence: TGTGCCAGCAGCTTATCCACCCAGACGTTACCCTATGGCTACACCTTC. Translated: CASSLSTQTLPYGYTF.

This clonotype showed up just a few times. V is TRBV20-1 and J is TRBJ2-3, with 7 bases that match TRBD2. From germline, CDR1 is DFQATT and CDR2 SNEGSKA (reference sequence). V lost 3 bases to trimming and J lost 4 bases; unmatched junction nucleotides: 7. The CDR3 runs to 14 residues. In DNA form, the CDR3 reads TGCAGTGCTAGGGCCCCGACTAGCCCAGATACGCAGTATTTT. Its translation is CSARAPTSPDTQYF.

The V gene is TRBV2, the J gene TRBJ1-6; 7 nucleotides agree with TRBD1. Germline-derived CDR1 and CDR2 are SNHLY and FYNNEI. This CDR3 is built from 15 residues. Germline trimming cut 6 bases from V and 7 bases from J; bases unmatched to any gene: 9. Written as DNA, the CDR3 is TGTGCCAGCAGCAAACAAACAGGGGACAATTCACCCCTCCACTTT. Encoded protein: CASSKQTGDNSPLHF.

The chain couples TRBV5-1 to TRBJ2-7; possibly TRBD1 for D (5 bases). CDR1 is SGHRS and CDR2 is YFSETQ in the germline V gene. CDR3 length: 12 residues. V lost 2 bases to trimming and J lost 5 bases, with 8 bases between them. The CDR3 sequence: CASSFTGNEQYF. The CDR3 DNA reads TGCGCCAGCAGCTTCACAGGAAACGAGCAGTACTTC.

The chain uses TRBV7-3 and TRBJ2-7; D not certain. V gave up 5 bases and J gave up 0 bases, with 8 bases separating them. The CDR3 is 13 residues long. The germline CDR1 and CDR2 sequences are SGHTA and FQGTGA. CDR3 sequence: CASSPTHSYEQYF. The DNA of the CDR3 is TGTGCCAGCAGCCCGACACACTCCTACGAGCAGTACTTC.

This clonotype was counted only a few times. The chain uses TRBV6-2 or TRBV6-3 and TRBJ2-3; D is uncertain. Trimming took off 0 bases at V and 3 bases at J, with 19 bases between the two ends. The germline V gene encodes CDR1 MNHEY and CDR2 SVGEGT. The CDR3 sequence is 18 residues long. CDR3 sequence reads: CASSYSFPIRLGTDTQYF. CDR3 sequence (DNA): TGTGCCAGCAGTTACTCGTTCCCCATCCGGTTGGGGACAGATACGCAGTATTTT.

The V and J genes are TRBV25-1 and TRBJ2-3; 13 bases are a match to TRBD2. Germline V gene data show CDR1 as MGHDK and CDR2 as SYGVNS. V lost 5 bases and J lost 3; bases outside the gene matches: 2. This CDR3 is built from 15 residues. CDR3 DNA: TGTGCCAGCAGTAGACTAGCGGGGGGAACAGATACGCAGTATTTT. It encodes CASSRLAGGTDTQYF.

The genes are TRBV20-1 and TRBJ1-1; D gene ambiguous. CDR1 is DFQATT and CDR2 is SNEGSKA in the germline V gene (reference sequence). Deletions cut 0 bases from V and 6 bases from J, with 8 bases between. CDR3 length: 12 residues. CDR3 region: CSARDWRPEAFF. The CDR3 DNA reads TGCAGTGCTAGAGATTGGAGGCCTGAAGCTTTCTTT.